The text below deals with one T cell receptor (beta chain). The antigen remains undetermined. The source of the sample is a study of T cell repertoires in cytomegalovirus infection. TCRdb called the reads again in MiXCR, with one record for every CDR3 protein. The sample shows 700,000 to 850,000 distinct CDR3 sequences, roughly 33% of them seen only once. J was trimmed by 1 base and V by 5 bases; bases with no gene match: 5. CDR3 length: 15 amino acids. The V gene is TRBV12-3 or TRBV12-4, the J gene TRBJ2-1, with 7 bases lining up with TRBD1. Sequences were derived from cultured CD8+ T cells from PBMCs, sampled from culture after CMV antigen stimulation. The receptor's source is a human donor in good health (CMV status not recorded). Some clones in this sample may be carry-over from other donors' samples. The CDR3 is CASSKGARSYNEQFF. In DNA, the CDR3 is TGTGCCAGCAGTAAGGGGGCCAGATCCTACAATGAGCAGTTCTTC.